Reported below is one T cell receptor (beta chain). Its antigen remains unidentified. The entry originates in a study of blood T cells in healthy people across ages. Findings and limits, study-wide: The study lacked donor CMV status, which possibly confounded expanded clonotype changes. Correlation between TCR beta diversity and naive T cell percentage was strong.

V was trimmed by 5 bases and J by 2 bases, leaving 18 bases between them. The germline V gene encodes CDR1 MDHEN and CDR2 SYDVKM. This CDR3 is 16 amino acids long. A J-beta primer mix and a sample-barcoded 5' primer were used in a second PCR of about 7 to 11 cycles. TCRdb used MiXCR to reprocess the 5' RACE reads, holding one entry per CDR3 protein. Of 890,000 or so distinct CDR3 sequences in the sample, 62% were seen once. This sequence originates from a young man in good health. The V call is TRBV28, the J call TRBJ1-1; tentatively, D is TRBD1 (5 bases). The sequencing input was blood. The CDR3 bases are TGTGCCAGCAGTGCCGCCACCATAGGGGTTAACACTGAAGCTTTCTTT. Translation gives CASSAATIGVNTEAFF.